This T cell receptor (beta chain) was profiled in a study of T cells in Graves' hyperthyroidism and ophthalmopathy. Amplified TCR beta CDR3 regions derived from RNA transcripts. HTBI primers were the set used in a first-round RT-PCR of the TCR CDR3. TCRdb used MiXCR to reprocess the multiplex PCR reads, holding one entry per CDR3 protein. This table holds some 250,000 distinct CDR3 sequences, more than 14% found once. Trimming shortened V by 4 bases and J by 1 base, and 10 bases separated the two germline ends. Looked up from germline, CDR1 is SGDLS and CDR2 is YYNGEE. The CDR3 runs 14 residues. This TCR was recovered from a woman aged 40 to 50 with Graves' hyperthyroidism that later progressed to Graves' ophthalmopathy. What was sequenced was blood. This chain uses TRBV9 with TRBJ2-3; D might be TRBD2 (7 bases). The CDR3 region is CASSKGGGTDTQYF. The DNA of the CDR3 is TGTGCCAGCAGCAAAGGGGGGGGCACAGATACGCAGTATTTT.